Detailed here is one T cell receptor (beta chain). V dropped 3 bases and J dropped 3; count of bases not matched to a gene: 4. Germline V lookup: CDR1 MRHNA, CDR2 SNTAGT. The CDR3 is made up of 15 amino acids. These data come from a study of blood T cell repertoires in COVID-19. Study details: Sites in the United States, Italy and Spain provided acute and convalescent COVID-19 samples. PBMCs, B-cell-depleted T cells, or T cells provided the cDNA or gDNA that made up the material.

Methods used by the authors: Estimates of nucleated cell counts were drawn from the amplification of reference gene primers. Sequencing used immunoSEQ multiplex PCR; TCRdb keeps in-frame clones, though not all of them. That table is the source of V, J and clone size, and D and trimming were worked out from the DNA. This sample yields around 73,000 clones, of which 80% to 85% are seen a single time; 28% belongs to the top ten. Sequencing used peripheral blood. V usage is TRBV6-4 and J usage is TRBJ2-3, with 9 nucleotides matching TRBD2. This clonotype was obtained from a human donor in a cohort sampled during active COVID-19. For the CDR3, the DNA is TGTGCCAGCAGTGAAGGCGGGGGGGCTACAGATACGCAGTATTTT. Translating it yields CASSEGGGATDTQYF.